These 21 T cell receptor beta chains share one sample of origin, sequenced in a study of cytomegalovirus exposure and HLA in healthy donors. PCR primers comprised 60 Vbeta and 13 Jbeta primers. Clones were sequenced by immunoSEQ multiplex PCR, and TCRdb holds only the in-frame ones, with some missing. Among about 130,000 clones listed, just under 85% were seen once. The sequenced sample consisted of PBMCs. The receptor set was obtained from a boy younger than 10 in good health and CMV-seronegative.

Turning to this clone: The junction differs from germline at one of its ends, possibly a read error. This specimen includes other DNA sequences encoding the same CDR3. The chain links TRBV6-5 to TRBJ2-1; 13 bases map to TRBD2. Per germline, CDR1 MNHEY and CDR2 SVGAGI. The CDR3 is made up of 15 amino acids. CDR3 sequence (DNA): TGCGCCAGCAGTCAGACTAGCGGGGGGTACAATGAGCAGTTCTTC. Encoded protein: CASSQTSGGYNEQFF.

The J gene is TRBJ2-2, the V gene TRBV25-1; 7 bases align to TRBD1. Trimming took 6 bases from V and 3 from J; bases not matched to a gene: 7. This CDR3 comprises 15 residues. From germline, CDR1 is MGHDK and CDR2 SYGVNS. In DNA, the CDR3 is TGTGCCAGCAGAACAGGGGCCGTAGACACCGGGGAGCTGTTTTTT. Translating it yields CASRTGAVDTGELFF. Drawing the rest from reference TRBV25-1 and TRBJ2-2, the complete variable domain is EADIYQTPRYLVIGTGKKITLECSQTMGHDKMYWYQQDPGMELHLIHYSYGVNSTEKGDLSSESTVSRIRTEHFPLTLESARPSHTSQYLCASRTGAVDTGELFFGEGSRLTVL.

The chain links TRBV4-3 to TRBJ2-7, with D tentatively TRBD2 (6 bases). Germline V gives CDR1 LGHNA, CDR2 YSLEER. The CDR3 runs to 15 residues. V gave up 0 bases and J gave up 0 bases, with 9 bases separating them. CDR3 nucleotides: TGCGCCAGCAGCCAAGATGGGCGGGACTCCTACGAGCAGTACTTC. It yields the protein CASSQDGRDSYEQYF.

The table lists this clone with a count of one. This rearrangement joins TRBV29-1 to TRBJ2-5, with 7 bases lining up with TRBD1. V dropped 6 bases and J dropped 2; count of bases not matched to a gene: 3. The V gene's germline CDR1 is SQVTM and CDR2 ANQGSEA. The CDR3 runs to 12 residues. CDR3: CSVGTAQETQYF. The CDR3 DNA is TGCAGCGTCGGGACAGCTCAAGAGACCCAGTACTTC.

This rearrangement joins TRBV11-3 to TRBJ2-7; D gene uncertain. The germline CDR1 and CDR2 sequences are SGHNT and YENEEA. The CDR3 is made up of 19 amino acids. Trimming removed 1 base at V and 4 bases at J, with 26 bases between. The CDR3 sequence is CASSLVSSVEDSAQYEQYV. In DNA form, the CDR3 reads TGTGCCAGCAGCTTAGTTAGTTCCGTAGAGGATTCGGCACAATACGAGCAGTACGTC.

V and J are TRBV18 and TRBJ1-2, with 7 bases identical to TRBD1. The V and J ends lost 2 bases and 6 bases, in that order; junction bases with no gene match: 3. The CDR3 has 13 residues. The germline V gene has CDR1 KGHSH and CDR2 LQKENI. The CDR3 sequence is CASSPLGTDGYTF. The CDR3 DNA follows: TGTGCCAGCTCACCATTAGGGACAGATGGCTACACCTTC.

The V gene is TRBV6-1, the J gene TRBJ2-1; 9 bases map to TRBD2. Germline V gene lookup returns CDR1 MNHNS and CDR2 SASEGT. J lost 7 bases, V lost 3 bases, and 7 bases had no gene match. CDR3 size: 15 residues. CDR3 bases: TGTGCCAGCAGTGAGGGCGGGGGGGCCAGTAATGAGCAGTTCTTC. It is translated as CASSEGGGASNEQFF.

The chain recombines TRBV25-1 with TRBJ1-2, with 10 bases aligning to TRBD1. Germline CDR1 MGHDK, CDR2 SYGVNS. Trimming at V came to 3 bases and at J to 8 bases, leaving 12 bases not matched to a gene. The CDR3 is 16 residues long. In DNA, the CDR3 is TGTGCCAGCAGTGACGGTGGCAGGGACAGGGGAGAAGGCTACACCTTC. Its protein product is CASSDGGRDRGEGYTF.

The chain joins TRBV2 to TRBJ1-5; 8 bases agree with TRBD1. The CDR3 totals 15 residues. CDR1 is SNHLY, CDR2 FYNNEI, per germline. J lost 2 bases, V lost 7 bases, and 7 bases had no gene match. CDR3 DNA sequence: TGTGCCAGCACCTCGGACAGGGTAGGCAATCAGCCCCAGCATTTT. Translated, it gives CASTSDRVGNQPQHF.

This chain joins TRBV6-5 and TRBJ1-2, with TRBD1 as a possible D gene (6 bases). V shed 6 bases and J shed 4 bases, with 15 bases lying between them. Per the germline V gene, CDR1 is MNHEY and CDR2 is SVGAGI. The CDR3 totals 14 residues. This chain's CDR3 is CASREAGAVYGYTF. As DNA, the CDR3 is TGTGCCAGCAGGGAGGCAGGGGCCGTCTATGGCTACACCTTC.

Only one count was recorded for this clone. This chain connects TRBV27 to TRBJ2-4; 7 bases align to TRBD1. The junction had 3 bases not matched to a gene; V was cut back by 0 bases and J by 7 bases. Germline CDR1 is MNHEY and CDR2 is SMNVEV (reference sequence). CDR3 length equals 14 residues. The CDR3 nucleotides read TGTGCCAGCAGTTTATCAGGGGGCAGGAACATTCAGTACTTC. Encoded protein: CASSLSGGRNIQYF.

In DNA, the CDR3 is TGTGCCATCATAAAAGGTCTCGACAGAAACAATGAGCAGTTCTTC. Amino acid sequence: CAIIKGLDRNNEQFF. The chain links TRBV6-1 to TRBJ2-1; D might be TRBD1 (5 bases). Germline-derived CDR1 and CDR2 are MNHNS and SASEGT. This CDR3 has 15 amino acids. V lost 10 bases and J 5 bases, leaving 21 bases between the germline ends.

This chain joins TRBV29-1 and TRBJ2-1; 12 nucleotides align to TRBD2. Unmatched junction bases numbered 19, after V lost 7 bases and J lost 0 bases. Germline V gene lookup returns CDR1 SQVTM and CDR2 ANQGSEA. This CDR3 comprises 20 residues. Written as DNA, the CDR3 is TGCAGCGCTACCCTATCCGGGACTAGCGGGTCCAGGAGCTCCTACAATGAGCAGTTCTTC. It is translated as CSATLSGTSGSRSSYNEQFF.

This clone is a singleton in its sample. The chain recombines TRBV4-3 with TRBJ2-1; 9 bases match TRBD2. After removal of 1 base from V and 4 bases from J, the junction contained 5 bases not matched to a gene. There are 16 residues in the CDR3. Germline V gene lookup returns CDR1 LGHNA and CDR2 YSLEER. CDR3 sequence: CASSQASSGDYNEQFF. CDR3 DNA: TGCGCCAGCAGCCAAGCCTCTAGCGGGGATTACAATGAGCAGTTCTTC.

The chain couples TRBV27 to TRBJ1-6, with 7 nucleotides matching TRBD1. The CDR3 has 15 amino acids. The V gene end was trimmed by 8 bases and the J gene end by 11 bases; junction bases not matched to a gene: 15. Germline values: CDR1 MNHEY, CDR2 SMNVEV (reference sequence). CDR3 protein: CASRFFEGARTPLHF. CDR3 nucleotides: TGTGCCAGCCGATTCTTTGAGGGGGCGCGCACACCCCTCCACTTT.

The J gene is TRBJ1-2, the V gene TRBV5-4, with D uncertain. V lost 4 bases, J lost 0 bases, and 13 bases lay in between. The CDR3 covers 15 residues. Germline-derived CDR1 and CDR2 are SGHNT and YYREEE (reference sequence). Here the CDR3 reads CASSALQLPNYGYTF. The CDR3 nucleotides read TGTGCCAGCAGCGCGTTACAGCTCCCTAACTATGGCTACACCTTC.

This clone showed up just a few times. Here the CDR3 reads CASRTLYSPLHF. The CDR3 DNA reads as TGTGCCAGCAGGACTTTGTATTCACCCCTCCACTTT. The chain combines TRBV25-1 with TRBJ1-6; D uncertain. The CDR3 has 12 amino acids. Deletions cut 6 bases from V and 8 bases from J, with 8 bases between. Per germline, CDR1 MGHDK and CDR2 SYGVNS.

The rearrangement uses TRBV7-9 and TRBJ2-6; 7 bases align to TRBD1. The germline V gene encodes CDR1 SEHNR and CDR2 FQNEAQ (reference sequence). Trimming took 4 bases from V and 0 from J; bases not matched to a gene: 6. CDR3 length: 17 amino acids. The CDR3 loop reads CASSSLTGSSGANVLTF. The CDR3 DNA is TGTGCCAGCAGCTCTTTGACAGGGTCCTCTGGGGCCAACGTCCTGACTTTC. The whole variable domain, filled in from reference TRBV7-9 and TRBJ2-6, reads DTGVSQNPRHKITKRGQNVTFRCDPISEHNRLYWYRQTLGQGPEFLTYFQNEAQLEKSRLLSDRFSAERPKGSFSTLEIQRTEQGDSAMYLCASSSLTGSSGANVLTFGAGSRLTVL.

This clone has ten or more counts. The V call is TRBV10-3, the J call TRBJ1-2; D uncertain. This CDR3 has 15 residues. The V and J ends lost 4 bases and 4 bases respectively, with 16 bases between them. CDR1 and CDR2 from the germline V gene are ENHRY and SYGVKD. In DNA, the CDR3 is TGTGCCATCAGTGTCAGAGAGGGAGAACTCTATGGCTACACCTTC. Translation gives CAISVREGELYGYTF.

The chain has TRBV11-2 and TRBJ2-4; 7 bases match TRBD1. Germline assignment: CDR1 SGHAT and CDR2 FQNNGV. The CDR3 contains 18 residues. V lost 5 bases and J lost 0; bases outside the gene matches: 13. The chain's CDR3 is CASSRLTGNYLAKNIQYF. Here the CDR3 DNA reads TGTGCCAGCAGCCGATTGACAGGGAACTACCTAGCCAAAAACATTCAGTACTTC.

This clone was counted a single time. The V and J genes are TRBV27 and TRBJ1-6; D unresolved. Trimming left V 0 bases short and J 3 bases short, with 3 bases between. This CDR3 spans 14 amino acids. Germline lookup yields CDR1 MNHEY and CDR2 SMNVEV (reference sequence). The CDR3, as DNA: TGTGCCAGCAGTTTATCTAACTATAATTCACCCCTCCACTTT. This codes for CASSLSNYNSPLHF.